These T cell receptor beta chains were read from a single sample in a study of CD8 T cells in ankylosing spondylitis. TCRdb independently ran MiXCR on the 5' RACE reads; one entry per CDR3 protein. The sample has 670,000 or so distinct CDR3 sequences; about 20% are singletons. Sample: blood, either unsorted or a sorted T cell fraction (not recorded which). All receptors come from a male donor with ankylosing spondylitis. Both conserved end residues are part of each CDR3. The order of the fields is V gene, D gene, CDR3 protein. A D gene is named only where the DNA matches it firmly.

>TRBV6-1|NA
CASTEAGSSTDTQYF
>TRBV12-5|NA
CASAPVGLNYEQYF
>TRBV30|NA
CAWNGGRVHNEQFF
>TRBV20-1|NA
CSARDSGFSNYGYTF
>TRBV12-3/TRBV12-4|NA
CASTLGVRNTGELFF
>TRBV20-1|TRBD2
CSARDARLADYTGELFF
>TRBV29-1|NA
CSVEASVGDFGEKLFF
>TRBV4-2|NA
CASRPQGSNEQFF
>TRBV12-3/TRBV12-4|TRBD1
CASSRTGPGMVYGYTF
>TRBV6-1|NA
CASSTKGSGANVLTF
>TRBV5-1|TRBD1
CASSLGQGTPDTQYF
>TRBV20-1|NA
CSASHPWNTGELFF
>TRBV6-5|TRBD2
CASSYYQRGAPGNEQFF
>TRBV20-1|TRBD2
CSARDDTSGGRPSYNEQFF
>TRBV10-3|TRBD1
CAIRDSTGAPLQAFF
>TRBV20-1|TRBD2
CSARDPLAVGYTDTQYF
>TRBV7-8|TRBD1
CASSSPGQWNNEQFF
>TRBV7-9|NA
CASSPPFTGQETQYF
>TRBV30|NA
CAWSLTRTTEAFF
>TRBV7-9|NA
CASSLAGDYGYTF
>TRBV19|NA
CASSATRTGIKTFF
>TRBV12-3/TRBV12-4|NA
CASSLGDLASHEQYF